A selection of T cell receptor beta chains follows, all from one sample in a study of cytomegalovirus exposure and HLA in healthy donors. Using immunoSEQ multiplex PCR, the repertoire was profiled, and TCRdb retains in-frame clones only, with some absent. Of about 300,000 clones listed, around 86% are singletons. Sequenced sample: PBMCs. Receptor source: a man aged 35 to 55 in good health and CMV-seropositive. The CDR3 runs from the conserved cysteine through the conserved F or W. D genes are given only for firm matches. Clone size is given for some rows only: seen once, a few or many times, or a class if the clone is expanded.

D gene,V gene,J gene,clone size,CDR3 protein,CDR3 DNA
NA,TRBV6-5,TRBJ2-7,NA,CASTPAGSFTYEQYF,TGTGCCAGCACTCCGGCCGGGAGTTTCACCTACGAGCAGTACTTC
NA,TRBV27,TRBJ2-7,NA,CASSLSWTNNYEQYF,TGTGCCAGCAGTTTATCTTGGACTAACAACTACGAGCAGTACTTC
NA,TRBV9,TRBJ2-7,once,CASSGGGQGPPYEQYF,TGTGCCAGCAGCGGGGGGGGACAAGGACCCCCTTACGAGCAGTACTTC
TRBD1,TRBV2,TRBJ2-7,NA,CASSPGGSPYEQYF,TGTGCCAGCAGTCCAGGGGGATCGCCCTACGAGCAGTACTTC
NA,TRBV9,TRBJ2-7,NA,CASSVVSGSEQYF,TGTGCCAGCAGCGTAGTCTCCGGGTCGGAGCAGTACTTC
TRBD2,TRBV28,TRBJ2-7,NA,CASSLPRGSGRWEQYF,TGTGCCAGCAGTTTACCTCGGGGTAGCGGGAGGTGGGAGCAGTACTTC
NA,TRBV2,TRBJ1-5,few,CASGYKQEFHQPQHF,TGTGCCAGCGGCTACAAACAGGAGTTTCATCAGCCCCAGCATTTT
TRBD1,TRBV28,TRBJ2-7,NA,CASSIFTGTGGSYEQYF,TGTGCCAGCAGCATTTTCACCGGGACAGGGGGCTCCTACGAGCAGTACTTC
TRBD2,TRBV7-9,TRBJ2-7,NA,CASSDLAGVIEQYF,TGTGCCAGCAGCGATCTAGCGGGAGTCATCGAGCAGTACTTC
NA,TRBV7-9,TRBJ1-2,NA,CASSLDYNYGYTF,TGTGCCAGCAGCTTAGACTATAACTATGGCTACACCTTC
TRBD2,TRBV5-1,TRBJ2-3,NA,CASRHGLAGGPRTDTQYF,TGCGCCAGCAGACACGGACTAGCGGGAGGCCCCCGGACAGATACGCAGTATTTT
NA,TRBV4-2,TRBJ2-7,NA,CASSQDSLYEQYF,TGTGCCAGCAGCCAGGACAGCCTCTACGAGCAGTACTTC
NA,TRBV15,TRBJ1-5,NA,CATSRVWGGNQPQHF,TGTGCCACCAGCAGAGTTTGGGGAGGAAATCAGCCCCAGCATTTT
NA,TRBV21-1,TRBJ1-4,NA,CASSNRGLGEKLFF,TGTGCCAGCAGCAATCGGGGGTTGGGCGAAAAACTGTTTTTT
TRBD1,TRBV7-2,TRBJ2-3,NA,CASSLPGQATDTQYF,TGTGCCAGCAGCTTACCGGGACAGGCCACAGATACGCAGTATTTT
TRBD1,TRBV5-1,TRBJ2-2,NA,CASRTGVTGELFF,TGCGCCAGCAGGACAGGGGTAACCGGGGAGCTGTTTTTT
NA,TRBV7-3,TRBJ2-1,NA,CATTGERDEQFF,TGTGCCACGACGGGGGAGAGGGATGAGCAGTTCTTC
TRBD1,TRBV19,TRBJ2-3,NA,CASSPRSKGQGTDTQYF,TGTGCCAGTAGTCCGAGATCAAAGGGACAGGGCACAGATACGCAGTATTTT
TRBD1,TRBV6-5,TRBJ2-7,few,CASSYSPGGLYEQYF,TGTGCCAGCAGTTACTCCCCAGGGGGTCTCTACGAGCAGTACTTC
NA,TRBV6-1,TRBJ2-7,NA,CASSDLPRLGPGYEQYF,TGTGCCAGCAGTGACCTACCGCGGTTGGGTCCGGGGTACGAGCAGTACTTC
NA,TRBV15,TRBJ2-7,NA,CATSRGPGFSYEQYF,TGTGCCACCAGCAGAGGGCCGGGATTCTCCTACGAGCAGTACTTC
TRBD1,TRBV6-6,TRBJ1-1,few,CASRDPQGEGTEAFF,TGTGCCAGCAGAGATCCCCAGGGGGAAGGCACTGAAGCTTTCTTT
TRBD2,TRBV7-3,TRBJ2-1,NA,CASSFRLAGGINEQFF,TGTGCCAGCAGCTTTCGACTAGCGGGAGGAATCAATGAGCAGTTCTTC
TRBD2,TRBV5-6,TRBJ2-3,once,CASSLAGTSGSTDTQYF,TGTGCCAGCAGCTTGGCAGGGACTAGCGGGAGCACAGATACGCAGTATTTT
TRBD2,TRBV5-4,TRBJ2-7,NA,CASSLGVAGIYEQYF,TGTGCCAGCAGCTTGGGAGTAGCGGGGATCTACGAGCAGTACTTC
TRBD2,TRBV7-2,TRBJ2-2,NA,CASTKREATGELFF,TGTGCCAGCACCAAGCGGGAGGCCACCGGGGAGCTGTTTTTT
NA,TRBV5-4,TRBJ1-2,NA,CASSLPARGLYGYTF,TGTGCCAGCAGCTTGCCCGCCAGGGGATTATATGGCTACACCTTC
NA,TRBV9,TRBJ2-3,NA,CASSVGGGRDTQYF,TGTGCCAGCAGCGTAGGAGGGGGTCGAGATACGCAGTATTTT
TRBD1,TRBV5-8,TRBJ2-3,NA,CASSTGQGARGDTQYF,TGTGCCAGCAGCACTGGACAGGGGGCCAGGGGAGATACGCAGTATTTT
TRBD1,TRBV5-1,TRBJ2-1,NA,CASSLRQGANEQFF,TGCGCCAGCAGCTTGAGACAGGGGGCAAATGAGCAGTTCTTC
NA,TRBV28,TRBJ2-5,NA,CASSLQTEQYF,TGTGCCAGCAGTTTACAAACAGAGCAGTACTTC
NA,TRBV7-6,TRBJ2-3,few,CASSPGRADTQYF,TGTGCCAGCAGCCCAGGTCGCGCAGATACGCAGTATTTT
TRBD1,TRBV9,TRBJ1-1,NA,CASSPLAGTDPPEAFF,TGTGCCAGCAGCCCTCTAGCTGGGACAGACCCCCCTGAAGCTTTCTTT
TRBD1,TRBV28,TRBJ1-2,few,CASSTYRGLKYGYTF,TGTGCCAGCAGTACCTACAGGGGGCTCAAGTATGGCTACACCTTC
TRBD2,TRBV30,TRBJ2-5,NA,CAWSPGLERETQYF,TGTGCCTGGAGCCCGGGACTAGAAAGGGAGACCCAGTACTTC
TRBD2,TRBV28,TRBJ2-7,NA,CASSLWTSTRKDEQYF,TGTGCCAGCAGTTTATGGACTAGCACTCGTAAGGACGAGCAGTACTTC
TRBD2,TRBV28,TRBJ2-7,NA,CASSLAGSYEQYF,TGTGCCAGCAGTCTAGCGGGATCCTACGAGCAGTACTTC
TRBD1,TRBV5-6,TRBJ2-1,NA,CASSLIGQGAREQFF,TGTGCCAGCAGCTTGATAGGACAGGGGGCGCGTGAGCAGTTCTTC
TRBD2,TRBV7-8,TRBJ2-3,NA,CASSGSPGTSETDTQYF,TGTGCCAGCAGCGGCAGTCCCGGGACTAGCGAGACAGATACGCAGTATTTT
NA,TRBV28,TRBJ2-1,NA,CASSLTGARNEQFF,TGTGCCAGCAGTTTAACGGGAGCTCGGAATGAGCAGTTCTTC
TRBD1,TRBV2,TRBJ1-1,NA,CASRRTGNTEAFF,TGTGCCAGCAGGCGGACAGGGAATACTGAAGCTTTCTTT
TRBD2,TRBV5-4,TRBJ2-7,NA,CASSLDPSGRGEQYF,TGCGCCAGCAGCTTGGACCCTAGCGGGAGGGGCGAGCAGTACTTC
TRBD1,TRBV2,TRBJ1-6,NA,CASTRTGRDSPLHF,TGTGCCAGCACCCGGACAGGGAGGGATTCACCCCTCCACTTT
NA,TRBV5-1,TRBJ1-2,NA,CASSLGGRGGDGYTF,TGCGCCAGCAGCTTGGGGGGACGTGGAGGGGATGGCTACACCTTC
TRBD2,TRBV4-3,TRBJ2-3,NA,CASSQTSGIMSDTQYF,TGCGCCAGCAGCCAGACTAGCGGGATTATGTCAGATACGCAGTATTTT
TRBD1,TRBV19,TRBJ1-5,NA,CASSIEGTVGLGDQPQHF,TGTGCCAGTAGTATAGAGGGGACAGTCGGGTTAGGTGATCAGCCCCAGCATTTT
NA,TRBV6-1,TRBJ2-3,NA,CASGSDADTQYF,TGTGCCAGCGGTAGCGACGCAGATACGCAGTATTTT
NA,TRBV11-2,TRBJ2-7,NA,CASSLAAGQSYEQYF,TGTGCCAGCAGCTTAGCAGCCGGACAGTCCTACGAGCAGTACTTC
NA,TRBV18,TRBJ1-2,few,CASSPSRGIKGYTF,TGTGCCAGCTCACCAAGTCGGGGGATAAAGGGCTACACCTTC
TRBD1,TRBV5-1,TRBJ2-7,NA,CASSFVGQGYEQHF,TGCGCCAGCAGCTTCGTAGGACAGGGCTACGAGCAGCACTTC
NA,TRBV6-5,TRBJ2-7,NA,CASSETGYEQYF,TGTGCCAGCAGTGAAACGGGCTACGAGCAGTACTTC
NA,TRBV27,TRBJ1-2,NA,CASSATGDYGYTF,TGTGCCAGCAGTGCAACCGGGGACTATGGCTACACCTTC
NA,TRBV5-6,TRBJ2-1,once,CASSLPVSYNEQFF,TGTGCCAGCAGCTTGCCAGTCTCCTACAATGAGCAGTTCTTC